This T cell receptor beta chain was sequenced for a study of T cells after yellow fever vaccination (dated by TCRdb to the late 2010s). With regard to the full study: Libraries from fractions with low cell numbers were prepared with the SMART-Seq v4 Ultra Low Input RNA kit. Two healthy male donors, one aged 18 to 30 and one aged 30 to 39 years, were included in the cohort. Blood was drawn at multiple timepoints before and after primary and secondary immunization, with bulk PBMC replicates and cell subsets isolated. To follow T-cell clones before and after both primary and booster YFV17D yellow fever vaccination, bulk TCR alpha and beta repertoires underwent longitudinal sequencing. Paper-wide results and their limitations: Compared with the primary T-cell response, the secondary T-cell response was weaker but faster, peaking on day 5 rather than day 15. After the booster, most clones that had expanded after primary vaccination were detected again (approximately 96% of CD4 and around nine tenths of CD8), suggesting broad maintenance of memory. Because the study included only a couple of donors, the extent to which the findings can be generalized is limited. Computational filtering was required because FACS-sorted repertoires could contain abundant contaminating clonotypes from the bulk population. A small share of clonotypes was detected in both CD4 and CD8 compartments, with the overlap likely arising from convergent recombination.

This clonotype was seen a handful of times. Its cognate antigen has yet to be identified. No base qualities exist here, and no much larger clone lies one base off it. Sample treatment or condition, as interpreted from the label and publication: live attenuated yellow fever vaccine strain. At each blood-draw timepoint, two biological replicates of bulk PBMCs were collected. A standard Ficoll-Paque protocol was used to isolate PBMCs from peripheral blood. RNA was extracted with TriZol from bulk PBMCs, CD4 and CD8 fractions, and dextramer-positive and dextramer-negative fractions. Germline trimming: 4 bases from V, 4 bases from J; junction bases outside gene matches: 3. CDR1 and CDR2 were assigned from the germline V gene as KGHDR and SFDVKD. The CDR3 runs 15 amino acids, cysteine and phenylalanine included. Only the CDR3 region is kept as DNA, spanning 45 bases read in frame from base 1. TCR cDNA was made using 5'RACE template switching, a step that added a universal primer site and unique molecular identifiers. cDNA synthesis was primed from both the TCR alpha and TCR beta constant segments. Library amplification used two PCR steps, and the second PCR step added sample barcodes and sequencing adapters. Libraries were sequenced on Illumina HiSeq 2500 (2x100 bp) or NovaSeq (2x150 bp). Processing in the source paper ran as follows. MIGEC handled demultiplexing of reads and collapsing into UMI consensus sequences, while MiXCR performed V(D)J alignment. Vaccine-responding clonotypes were defined with edgeR using replicate PBMC samples, requiring FDR below 0.01 and a log2 fold change above 5 up to day 15. Each bulk clonotype was labeled CD4 or CD8 based on which sequenced repertoire, CD4 or CD8, contained the clonotype at higher abundance. TCRdb's own reprocessing of the public reads used fastp at Q25 and MiXCR and kept productive beta chains. Rows are combined by CDR3 protein, so each entry shows the most common genes and DNA. The V and J calls here are based on TCRdb, not the publication. The table for this sample lists almost 600,000 distinct CDR3 sequences; approximately 13% of them were counted only once. Together, the top ten hold over 11% of the sample.

The sample here was PBMCs, taken on the day of the yellow fever booster vaccination. The receptor's source is a man younger than 45 who received the YFV17D yellow fever vaccine. The chain uses TRBV24-1 and TRBJ2-1, and 10 junctional nucleotides match TRBD1. In nucleotide form, the sequence is TGTGCCACCAGTGAACTGGACAGGGGGTACAATGAGCAGTTCTTC. Its coded protein is CATSELDRGYNEQFF.